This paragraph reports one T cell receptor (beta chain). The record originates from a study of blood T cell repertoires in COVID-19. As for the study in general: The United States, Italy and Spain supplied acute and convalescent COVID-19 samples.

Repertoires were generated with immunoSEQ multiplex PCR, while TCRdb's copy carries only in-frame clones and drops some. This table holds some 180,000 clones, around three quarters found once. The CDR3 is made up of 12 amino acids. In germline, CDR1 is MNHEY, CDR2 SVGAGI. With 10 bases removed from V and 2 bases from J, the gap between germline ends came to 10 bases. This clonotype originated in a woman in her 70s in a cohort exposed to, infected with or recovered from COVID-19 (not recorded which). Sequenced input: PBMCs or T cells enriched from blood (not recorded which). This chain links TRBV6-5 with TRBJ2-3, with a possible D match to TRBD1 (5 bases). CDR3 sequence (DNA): TGTGCCACAGCAGGGTTCACAGATACGCAGTATTTT. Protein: CATAGFTDTQYF.